The 9 T cell receptor beta chains below were found in one sample sequenced in a study of regulatory T cells in long-lasting Graves disease. In building TCR beta libraries, iRepertoire HTBI primers were used together with Arm-PCR of CDR3 regions. TCRdb re-called the multiplex PCR reads through MiXCR, storing one row per CDR3 protein. Of approximately 440,000 distinct CDR3 sequences listed, around 24% are singletons. Stated time point: persistent/refractory GD, antithyroid drugs over 5 years with positive TRAb. There was RNA extracted from PBMCs, and the TCR library was made from it. This sample comprised peripheral blood mononuclear cells (PBMCs), obtained when the disease was refractory, from a patient treated with antithyroid drugs. The receptors originated from a female donor with Graves disease.

This clonotype was counted only a few times. J is TRBJ2-7 and V is TRBV19; possible D gene TRBD1, 5 bases. The CDR3 runs 12 residues. The V gene lost 5 bases and the J gene lost 6 bases, with 11 bases spanning the gap. In germline, CDR1 is LNHDA, CDR2 SQIVND (reference sequence). The DNA of the CDR3 is TGTGCCAGTAGTGTTCAGGGATCCGAGCAGTACTTC. It is translated as CASSVQGSEQYF.

The chain carries TRBV5-1 and TRBJ2-7, with 8 bases fitting TRBD2. The germline V gene has CDR1 SGHRS and CDR2 YFSETQ. V dropped 4 bases and J dropped 5; count of bases not matched to a gene: 14. This CDR3 spans 16 amino acids. CDR3 in amino acids: CASSINGRAVEDEQYF. In DNA form, the CDR3 reads TGCGCCAGCAGCATCAACGGGAGGGCCGTCGAAGACGAGCAGTACTTC.

This chain connects TRBV5-6 to TRBJ2-7; D is possibly TRBD1 (5 bases). CDR1 is SGHDT and CDR2 is YYEEEE in the germline V gene. V was cut by 3 bases and J by 7 bases, with 14 bases left in between. The CDR3 length is 13 residues. CDR3 sequence (DNA): TGTGCCAGCAGCTCGCAGGGTGTGCGGGAGCAGTACTTC. It specifies CASSSQGVREQYF.

This clonotype turned up a few times. This may be a read error, as it is one base from a much larger clone. This rearrangement joins TRBV7-2 to TRBJ2-7; D may correspond to TRBD1 or TRBD2 (5 bases each). Trimming cost V 3 bases and J 0 bases, with 12 bases left between them. In germline, CDR1 is SGHTA, CDR2 FQGNSA. This CDR3 comprises 15 residues. The DNA for the CDR3 is TGTGCCAGCAGCTTGGGACCAGCCGCCTCCTACGAGCAGTACTTC. Its translation is CASSLGPAASYEQYF. Combining the CDR3 with reference TRBV7-2 and TRBJ2-7 gives the whole variable domain GAGVSQSPSNKVTEKGKDVELRCDPISGHTALYWYRQSLGQGLEFLIYFQGNSAPDKSGLPSDRFSAERTGGSVSTLTIQRTQQEDSAVYLCASSLGPAASYEQYFGPGTRLTVT.

Many counts were recorded for this clonotype. The genes are TRBV11-2 and TRBJ1-2; 7 positions agree with TRBD1. Germline V gives CDR1 SGHAT, CDR2 FQNNGV. The CDR3 spans 14 residues. Trimming cost V 4 bases and J 4 bases; bases outside gene matches: 6. The CDR3 DNA is TGTGCCAGCAGCTCAGGGGGGCCTAGCTATGGCTACACCTTC. It encodes CASSSGGPSYGYTF. Combining the CDR3 with reference TRBV11-2 and TRBJ1-2 gives the whole variable domain EAGVAQSPRYKIIEKRQSVAFWCNPISGHATLYWYQQILGQGPKLLIQFQNNGVVDDSQLPKDRFSAERLKGVDSTLKIQPAKLEDSAVYLCASSSGGPSYGYTFGSGTRLTVV.

The J gene is TRBJ2-7, the V gene TRBV7-9; D uncertain. The CDR3 has 13 amino acids. Germline V gene data show CDR1 as SEHNR and CDR2 as FQNEAQ (reference sequence). Between the trimmed V and J ends, which lost 2 bases and 7 bases, there was a span of 12 bases. As DNA, the CDR3 is TGTGCCAGCAGCTTACAGGATTTAGAGGAGCAGTACTTC. This translates into CASSLQDLEEQYF. Drawing the rest from reference TRBV7-9 and TRBJ2-7, the complete variable domain is DTGVSQNPRHKITKRGQNVTFRCDPISEHNRLYWYRQTLGQGPEFLTYFQNEAQLEKSRLLSDRFSAERPKGSFSTLEIQRTEQGDSAMYLCASSLQDLEEQYFGPGTRLTVT.

Points on this clonotype: A much larger clonotype is one base distant, so this may be a read error. The chain carries TRBV10-1 and TRBJ1-5, with unresolved D. The CDR3 is 14 amino acids. CDR1 WNHNN and CDR2 SYGVQD come from the germline V gene (reference sequence). The CDR3 DNA reads TGCGCCAGCAGTGAGTCAGGCAGCAATCGGCCCCAGCATTTT. Its translation is CASSESGSNRPQHF.

The chain combines TRBV12-3 or TRBV12-4 with TRBJ1-5; unclear D gene. CDR3 size: 14 residues. Between the trimmed V and J ends, which lost 3 bases and 6 bases, there was a span of 12 bases. The CDR3 nucleotides read TGTGCCAGCAGTTTTCGGGGAGAAATTCAGCCCCAGCATTTT. This encodes CASSFRGEIQPQHF.

In its sample, this clonotype was seen many times. V gene TRBV13 combines with J gene TRBJ2-5, with no clear D. Looked up from germline, CDR1 is PRHDT and CDR2 is FYEKMQ (reference sequence). Trimming took 2 bases from V and 5 from J, leaving 12 bases between them. The CDR3 totals 14 residues. The CDR3 coding sequence is TGTGCCAGCAGCTTATCGGGTCAATGGGAGACCCAGTACTTC. This codes for CASSLSGQWETQYF. Supplemented by reference TRBV13 and TRBJ2-5, the full variable domain reads AAGVIQSPRHLIKEKRETATLKCYPIPRHDTVYWYQQGPGQDPQFLISFYEKMQSDKGSIPDRFSAQQFSDYHSELNMSSLELGDSALYFCASSLSGQWETQYFGPGTRLLVL.